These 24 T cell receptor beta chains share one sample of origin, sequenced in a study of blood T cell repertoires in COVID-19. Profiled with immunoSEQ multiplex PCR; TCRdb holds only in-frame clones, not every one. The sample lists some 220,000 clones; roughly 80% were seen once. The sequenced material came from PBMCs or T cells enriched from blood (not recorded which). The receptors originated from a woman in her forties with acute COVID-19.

Written as DNA, the CDR3 is TGCGCCAGCAGCTTGGAAAGGGACATGAACACTGAAGCTTTCTTT. It translates to CASSLERDMNTEAFF. This rearrangement joins TRBV5-1 to TRBJ1-1, with TRBD1 as a possible D gene (6 bases). CDR1 is SGHRS and CDR2 is YFSETQ in the germline V gene. This CDR3 has 15 amino acids. Trimming took 0 bases from V and 0 from J, leaving 9 bases between them.

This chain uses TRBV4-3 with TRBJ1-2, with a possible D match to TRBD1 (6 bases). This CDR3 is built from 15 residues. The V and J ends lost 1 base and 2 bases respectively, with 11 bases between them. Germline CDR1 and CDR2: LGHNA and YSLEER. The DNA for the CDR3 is TGCGCCAGCAGCCAAGTTGGTCAGGGGAACTATGGCTACACCTTC. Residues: CASSQVGQGNYGYTF.

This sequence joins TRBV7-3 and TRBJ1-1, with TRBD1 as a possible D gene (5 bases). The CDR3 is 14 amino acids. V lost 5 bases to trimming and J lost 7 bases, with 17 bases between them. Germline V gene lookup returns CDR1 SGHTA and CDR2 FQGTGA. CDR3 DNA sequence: TGTGCCAGCAGCCCGAGCCCTGGGGGGGGTGAAGCTTTCTTT. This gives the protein CASSPSPGGGEAFF.

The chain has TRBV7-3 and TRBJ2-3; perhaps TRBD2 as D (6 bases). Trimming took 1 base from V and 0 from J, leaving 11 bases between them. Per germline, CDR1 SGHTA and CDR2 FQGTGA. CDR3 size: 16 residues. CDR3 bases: TGTGCCAGCAGCTTAATGGGGGGTTTTAGCACAGATACGCAGTATTTT. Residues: CASSLMGGFSTDTQYF.

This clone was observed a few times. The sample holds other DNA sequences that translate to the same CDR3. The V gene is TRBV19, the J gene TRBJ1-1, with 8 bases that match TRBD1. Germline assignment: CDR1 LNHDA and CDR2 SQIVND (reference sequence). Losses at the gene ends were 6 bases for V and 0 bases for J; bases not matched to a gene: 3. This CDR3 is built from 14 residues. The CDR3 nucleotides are TGTGCCAGTAGGCGGACAGGGCTGAACACTGAAGCTTTCTTT. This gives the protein CASRRTGLNTEAFF.

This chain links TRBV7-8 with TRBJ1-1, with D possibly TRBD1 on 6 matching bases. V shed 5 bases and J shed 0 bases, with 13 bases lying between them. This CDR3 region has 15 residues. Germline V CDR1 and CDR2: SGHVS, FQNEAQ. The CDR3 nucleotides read TGTGCCAGCAGCACACGGGACAAATTGAACACTGAAGCTTTCTTT. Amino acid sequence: CASSTRDKLNTEAFF.

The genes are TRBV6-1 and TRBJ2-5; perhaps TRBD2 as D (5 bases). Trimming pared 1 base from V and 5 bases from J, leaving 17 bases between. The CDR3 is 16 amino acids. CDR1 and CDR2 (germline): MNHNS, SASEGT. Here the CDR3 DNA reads TGTGCCAGCAGTGAAGTGAAAGCGGATGGGCGGGAGACCCAGTACTTC. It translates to CASSEVKADGRETQYF.

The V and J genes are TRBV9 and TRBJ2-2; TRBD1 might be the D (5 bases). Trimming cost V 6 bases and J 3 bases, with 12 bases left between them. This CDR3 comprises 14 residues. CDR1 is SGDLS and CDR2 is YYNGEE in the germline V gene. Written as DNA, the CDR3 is TGTGCCAGCACCTTGGGGCAGCACACCGGGGAGCTGTTTTTT. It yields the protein CASTLGQHTGELFF.

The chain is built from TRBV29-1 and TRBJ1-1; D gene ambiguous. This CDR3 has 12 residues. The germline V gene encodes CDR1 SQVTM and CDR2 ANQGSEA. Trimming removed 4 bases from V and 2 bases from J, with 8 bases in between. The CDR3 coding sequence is TGCAGCGTTGGGCAGGTTAACACTGAAGCTTTCTTT. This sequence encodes CSVGQVNTEAFF.

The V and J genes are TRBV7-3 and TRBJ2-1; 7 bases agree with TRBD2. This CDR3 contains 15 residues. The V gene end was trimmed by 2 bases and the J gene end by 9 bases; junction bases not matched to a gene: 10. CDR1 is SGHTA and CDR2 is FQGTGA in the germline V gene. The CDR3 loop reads CASSLEVGRTGEQFF. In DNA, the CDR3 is TGTGCCAGCAGCTTAGAGGTCGGGAGGACGGGTGAGCAGTTCTTC.

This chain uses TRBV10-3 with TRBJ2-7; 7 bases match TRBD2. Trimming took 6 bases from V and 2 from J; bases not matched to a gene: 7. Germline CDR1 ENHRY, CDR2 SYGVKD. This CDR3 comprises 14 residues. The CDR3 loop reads CAIRESGGAYEQYF. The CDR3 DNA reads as TGTGCCATCAGGGAAAGTGGGGGGGCCTACGAGCAGTACTTC.

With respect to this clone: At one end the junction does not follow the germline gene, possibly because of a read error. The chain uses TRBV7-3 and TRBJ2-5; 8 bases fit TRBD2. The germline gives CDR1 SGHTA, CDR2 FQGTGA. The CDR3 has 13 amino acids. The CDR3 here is CASSPGGAGARDF. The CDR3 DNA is TGTGCCAGCAGCCCCGGCGGAGCGGGGGCCCGAGACTTC.

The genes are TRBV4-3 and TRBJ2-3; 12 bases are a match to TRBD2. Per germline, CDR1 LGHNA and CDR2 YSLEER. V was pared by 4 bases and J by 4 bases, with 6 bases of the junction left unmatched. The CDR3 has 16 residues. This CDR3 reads CASSPTPSGGADTQYF. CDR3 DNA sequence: TGCGCCAGCAGCCCGACACCTAGCGGGGGGGCAGATACGCAGTATTTT.

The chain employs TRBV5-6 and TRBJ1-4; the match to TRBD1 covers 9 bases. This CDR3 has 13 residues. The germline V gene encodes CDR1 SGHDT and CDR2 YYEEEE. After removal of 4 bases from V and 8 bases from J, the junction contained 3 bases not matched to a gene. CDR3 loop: CASSPGTGEKLFF. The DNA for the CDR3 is TGTGCCAGCAGCCCGGGGACAGGGGAAAAACTGTTTTTT.

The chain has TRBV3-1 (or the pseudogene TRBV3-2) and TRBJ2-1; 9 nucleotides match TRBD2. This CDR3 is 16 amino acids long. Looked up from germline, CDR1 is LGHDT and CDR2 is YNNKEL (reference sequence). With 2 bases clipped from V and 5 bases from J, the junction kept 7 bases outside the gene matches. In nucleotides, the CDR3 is TGTGCCAGCAGCCAACGTCCGGGACTAGCCAACAATGAGCAGTTCTTC. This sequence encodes CASSQRPGLANNEQFF.

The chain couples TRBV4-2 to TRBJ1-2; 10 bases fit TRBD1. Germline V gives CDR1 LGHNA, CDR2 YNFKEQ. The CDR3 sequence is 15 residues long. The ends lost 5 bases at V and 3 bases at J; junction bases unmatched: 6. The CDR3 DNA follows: TGTGCCAGCAGCGCCCGACAGGGGGCAGACTATGGCTACACCTTC. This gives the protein CASSARQGADYGYTF.

This CDR3 is CASSQVRLAGVSFYYNEQFF. For the CDR3, the DNA is TGCGCCAGCAGCCAAGTTAGGCTAGCGGGAGTTAGTTTTTATTACAATGAGCAGTTCTTC. This rearrangement joins TRBV4-1 to TRBJ2-1; 10 nucleotides agree with TRBD2. The CDR3 has 20 residues. V lost 1 base, J lost 4 bases, and 16 bases stayed unmatched. CDR1 and CDR2 (germline): MGHRA, YSYEKL.

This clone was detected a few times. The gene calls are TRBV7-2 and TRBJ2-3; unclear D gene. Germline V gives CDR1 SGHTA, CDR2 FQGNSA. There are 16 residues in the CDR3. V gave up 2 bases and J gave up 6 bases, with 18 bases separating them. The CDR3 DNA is TGTGCCAGCAGCTTAAAATCCTGGCCCGACGGGGATACGCAGTATTTT. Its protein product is CASSLKSWPDGDTQYF.

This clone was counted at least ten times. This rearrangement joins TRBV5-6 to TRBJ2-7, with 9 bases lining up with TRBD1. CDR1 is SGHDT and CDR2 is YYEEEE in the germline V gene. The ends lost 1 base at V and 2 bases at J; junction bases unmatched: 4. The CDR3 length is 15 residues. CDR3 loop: CASSLLGQGPYEQYF. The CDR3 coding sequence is TGTGCCAGCAGCTTGTTGGGACAGGGCCCCTACGAGCAGTACTTC.

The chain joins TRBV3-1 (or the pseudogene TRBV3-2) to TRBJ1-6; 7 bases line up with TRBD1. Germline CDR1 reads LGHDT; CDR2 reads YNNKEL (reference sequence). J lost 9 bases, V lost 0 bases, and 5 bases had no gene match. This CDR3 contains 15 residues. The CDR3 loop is CASSQDTGVGSPLHF. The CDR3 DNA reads TGTGCCAGCAGCCAAGATACAGGGGTTGGTTCACCCCTCCACTTT.

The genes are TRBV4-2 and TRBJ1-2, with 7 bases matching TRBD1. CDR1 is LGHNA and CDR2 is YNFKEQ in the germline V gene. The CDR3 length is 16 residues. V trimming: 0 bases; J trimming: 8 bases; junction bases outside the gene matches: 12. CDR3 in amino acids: CASSQEGRGAPSGYTF. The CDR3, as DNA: TGTGCCAGCAGCCAAGAGGGCAGGGGGGCCCCATCCGGCTACACCTTC.

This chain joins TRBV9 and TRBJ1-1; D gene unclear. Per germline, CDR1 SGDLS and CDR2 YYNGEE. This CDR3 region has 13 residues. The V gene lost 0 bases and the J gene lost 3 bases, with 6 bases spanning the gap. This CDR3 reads CASSVVSDTEAFF. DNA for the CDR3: TGTGCCAGCAGCGTAGTTTCGGACACTGAAGCTTTCTTT.

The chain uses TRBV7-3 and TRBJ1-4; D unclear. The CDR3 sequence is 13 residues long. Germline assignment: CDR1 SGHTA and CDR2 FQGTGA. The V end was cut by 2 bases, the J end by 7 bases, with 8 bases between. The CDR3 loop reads CASSLYTAEKLFF. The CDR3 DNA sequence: TGTGCCAGCAGCTTATATACAGCTGAAAAACTGTTTTTT.

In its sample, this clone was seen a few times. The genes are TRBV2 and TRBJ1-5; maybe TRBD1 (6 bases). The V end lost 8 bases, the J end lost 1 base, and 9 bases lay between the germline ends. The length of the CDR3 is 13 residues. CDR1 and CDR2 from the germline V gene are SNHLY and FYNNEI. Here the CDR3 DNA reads TGTGCCAGCGGCAGGGGAAGCAATCAGCCCCAGCATTTT. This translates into CASGRGSNQPQHF.